This is a list of T cell receptor beta chains from one sample in a study of T cell responses to AZD1222 COVID-19 vaccine. Produced via immunoSEQ multiplex PCR; TCRdb's table is partial and in-frame only. The sample includes 95,000 to 150,000 clones, about nine tenths seen only once; the top ten take roughly 7.7%. The sequencing here drew on peripheral blood, taken on day 0 of AZD1222 vaccination. Source of these receptors: an adult in good health. CDR3s include the opening cysteine and the closing phenylalanine or tryptophan. The order of the fields is V gene, clone size, J gene, D gene, CDR3 length, CDR3 protein, CDR3 DNA. A D gene is named only where the DNA matches it firmly. The size of a clone is reported for some rows only, either as once, few or many, or as a class for expanded clones.

TRBV7-9	few	TRBJ1-1	NA	13	CASSSRTDTEAFF	TGTGCCAGCAGCTCCAGGACCGACACTGAAGCTTTCTTT
TRBV28	few	TRBJ2-5	TRBD2	14	CASSVTSLGETQYF	TGTGCCAGCAGTGTGACTAGCTTAGGAGAGACCCAGTACTTC
TRBV3-1/TRBV3-2	NA	TRBJ1-2	NA	14	CASSPGQRLYGYTF	TGTGCCAGCAGCCCTGGACAGCGACTTTATGGCTACACCTTC
TRBV29-1	NA	TRBJ1-1	NA	12	CSVLRRNTEAFF	TGCAGCGTTCTCAGGAGGAACACTGAAGCTTTCTTT
TRBV9	NA	TRBJ1-6	NA	16	CASSVGSSSYNSPLHF	TGTGCCAGCAGCGTAGGTTCCAGCTCCTATAATTCACCCCTCCACTTT
TRBV19	NA	TRBJ1-6	NA	16	CASSIGGQLLNSPLHF	TGTGCCAGTAGTATAGGTGGACAACTTCTCAATTCACCCCTCCACTTT
TRBV28	few	TRBJ1-2	TRBD1	14	CASSFRTGYYGYTF	TGTGCCAGCAGTTTCCGGACAGGCTACTATGGCTACACCTTC
TRBV3-1/TRBV3-2	NA	TRBJ1-3	NA	16	CASSQGSGHSGNTIYF	TGTGCCAGCAGCCAAGGGTCGGGGCACTCTGGAAACACCATATATTTT
TRBV4-1	NA	TRBJ1-6	TRBD1	16	CASSSKGAGNNSPLHF	TGCGCCAGCAGCTCCAAGGGGGCGGGGAATAATTCACCCCTCCACTTT
TRBV27	NA	TRBJ2-1	NA	13	CASRFGGGHEQFF	TGTGCCAGCCGTTTTGGGGGGGGCCATGAGCAGTTCTTC
TRBV9	NA	TRBJ2-3	TRBD1	13	CASNRGGTDTQYF	TGTGCCAGCAACAGGGGTGGCACAGATACGCAGTATTTT
TRBV9	NA	TRBJ2-1	NA	16	CASSVGSAGVYNEQFF	TGTGCCAGCAGCGTAGGGTCCGCCGGCGTCTACAATGAGCAGTTCTTC
TRBV5-4	NA	TRBJ2-3	TRBD2	15	CASSPRRGRTDTQYF	TGTGCCAGCAGTCCCCGGCGCGGGAGGACAGATACGCAGTATTTT
TRBV5-8	NA	TRBJ2-3	TRBD2	17	CASSAAGTSGSSDTQYF	TGTGCCAGCAGCGCTGCCGGGACTAGCGGGAGCTCAGATACGCAGTATTTT
TRBV5-4	NA	TRBJ2-7	NA	14	CASSLGALSYEQYF	TGTGCCAGCAGCTTGGGCGCTCTCTCCTACGAGCAGTACTTC
TRBV30	once	TRBJ2-1	NA	16	CAWSVPLVGAYNEQFF	TGTGCCTGGAGTGTTCCATTAGTAGGGGCCTACAATGAGCAGTTCTTC
TRBV7-6	NA	TRBJ1-1	TRBD1	14	CASVRWQGGTEAFF	TGTGCCAGTGTGAGGTGGCAGGGGGGCACTGAAGCTTTCTTT
TRBV12-3/TRBV12-4	NA	TRBJ1-1	NA	12	CASSLQESEAFF	TGTGCCAGCAGTTTGCAAGAGTCTGAAGCTTTCTTT
TRBV6-5	NA	TRBJ2-4	NA	15	CASSYGGAGKNIQYF	TGTGCCAGCAGTTATGGAGGGGCCGGCAAAAACATTCAGTACTTC
TRBV19	NA	TRBJ1-2	TRBD1	14	CASSTTGPNYGYTF	TGTGCCAGTAGTACGACAGGGCCTAACTATGGCTACACCTTC
TRBV5-1	NA	TRBJ1-1	NA	14	CASSLGTVNTEAFF	TGCGCCAGCAGCTTGGGGACAGTGAACACTGAAGCTTTCTTT
TRBV2	NA	TRBJ1-4	NA	13	CASSEGLREKLFF	TGTGCCAGCAGTGAAGGGCTAAGAGAAAAACTGTTTTTT
TRBV11-3	NA	TRBJ2-1	TRBD2	18	CASSSPAAMAGGHGEQFF	TGTGCCAGCAGCTCCCCCGCTGCTATGGCGGGAGGTCACGGTGAGCAGTTCTTC
TRBV30	few	TRBJ1-4	NA	16	CAWSVPQAGFNEKLFF	TGTGCCTGGAGTGTACCGCAAGCTGGCTTCAATGAAAAACTGTTTTTT
TRBV15	NA	TRBJ2-2	NA	17	CATSSRLGQGKSGELFF	TGTGCCACCAGCAGCCGCCTCGGGCAGGGAAAGTCCGGGGAGCTGTTTTTT
TRBV29-1	few	TRBJ2-2	NA	15	CSVGVLDSRAGELFF	TGCAGCGTTGGGGTCCTGGACAGCAGGGCCGGGGAGCTGTTTTTT
TRBV6-5	NA	TRBJ2-7	TRBD2	14	CASIPSGSFYEQYF	TGTGCCAGCATCCCTAGCGGGAGTTTTTACGAGCAGTACTTC
TRBV10-3	NA	TRBJ2-1	NA	13	CAISPLAQNEQFF	TGTGCCATCAGTCCGCTAGCCCAAAATGAGCAGTTCTTC
TRBV7-9	NA	TRBJ1-2	NA	12	CASSLEGYGYTF	TGTGCCAGCAGCTTAGAAGGCTATGGCTACACCTTC
TRBV28	NA	TRBJ1-1	NA	13	CASSIPPPAEAFF	TGTGCCAGCAGTATCCCACCCCCCGCTGAAGCTTTCTTT
TRBV7-9	NA	TRBJ2-5	NA	15	CASSQLQGVQGTQYF	TGTGCCAGCAGCCAACTACAAGGCGTCCAGGGGACCCAGTACTTC
TRBV12-3/TRBV12-4	NA	TRBJ2-1	NA	13	CASSFQGSNEQFF	TGTGCCAGCAGTTTTCAGGGTTCCAATGAGCAGTTCTTC
TRBV27	NA	TRBJ1-1	NA	14	CASSPGRLNTEAFF	TGTGCCAGCAGCCCGGGACGGTTGAACACTGAAGCTTTCTTT
TRBV3-1/TRBV3-2	NA	TRBJ1-4	NA	15	CASSQDGQFNEKLFF	TGTGCCAGCAGCCAAGATGGGCAGTTTAATGAAAAACTGTTTTTT
TRBV18	NA	TRBJ1-2	NA	14	CASSPSSDPYGYTF	TGTGCCAGCTCACCCTCGTCGGACCCCTATGGCTACACCTTC
TRBV27	NA	TRBJ1-2	TRBD1	14	CASSLSPDRGGYTF	TGTGCCAGCAGTTTATCGCCTGACAGGGGCGGCTACACCTTC
TRBV30	NA	TRBJ1-1	NA	11	CAWSGGVEAFF	TGTGCCTGGAGTGGGGGGGTTGAAGCTTTCTTT
TRBV12-5	once	TRBJ1-1	NA	13	CASGLDSGHAAFF	TGTGCTAGTGGTTTGGACTCGGGACATGCAGCTTTCTTT
TRBV4-2	NA	TRBJ2-2	TRBD2	17	CASSQVGAGGNTGELFF	TGTGCCAGCAGCCAAGTCGGAGCGGGGGGGAACACCGGGGAGCTGTTTTTT
TRBV5-4	NA	TRBJ2-3	TRBD1	15	CASSLDRGLGDTQYF	TGTGCCAGCAGCCTGGACAGGGGGCTGGGAGATACGCAGTATTTT
TRBV4-3	NA	TRBJ2-5	TRBD1	20	CASSQGNGFSGRGPQETQYF	TGCGCCAGCAGCCAAGGCAACGGGTTCTCAGGCAGGGGGCCCCAAGAGACCCAGTACTTC
TRBV6-5	NA	TRBJ2-7	NA	11	CASSSVYEQYF	TGTGCCAGCAGTTCGGTATACGAGCAGTACTTC
TRBV3-1/TRBV3-2	NA	TRBJ1-6	TRBD1	16	CASSQEKAAPRGALHF	TGTGCCAGCAGCCAAGAAAAGGCAGCACCCAGGGGGGCCCTCCACTTT
TRBV2	NA	TRBJ1-1	TRBD1	14	CASRTGGAGTEAFF	TGTGCCAGCCGGACAGGGGGCGCGGGCACTGAAGCTTTCTTT
TRBV5-1	NA	TRBJ2-1	TRBD2	15	CASVRGTSSYNEQFF	TGCGCCAGCGTCCGGGGGACTAGCAGTTACAATGAGCAGTTCTTC
TRBV7-9	NA	TRBJ2-7	NA	14	CASSFFGGSYEQYF	TGTGCCAGCAGCTTCTTTGGGGGCTCCTACGAGCAGTACTTC
TRBV12-5	NA	TRBJ2-1	TRBD2	14	CASSLAGLYNEQFF	TGTGCTAGTTCTCTAGCGGGGCTCTACAATGAGCAGTTCTTC
TRBV20-1	NA	TRBJ1-1	NA	11	CSPYWDTEAFF	TGCAGTCCGTACTGGGATACTGAAGCTTTCTTT
TRBV19	NA	TRBJ2-1	TRBD2	16	CASTPLGGGKYNEQFF	TGTGCCAGTACCCCATTGGGCGGGGGGAAGTACAATGAGCAGTTCTTC
TRBV10-2	NA	TRBJ2-7	NA	14	CASRRQGSSYEQYF	TGCGCCAGCAGGCGGCAGGGAAGTTCCTACGAGCAGTACTTC